This T cell receptor (beta chain) was retrieved from a study of blood T cell repertoires in COVID-19. For the study at large: The United States, Italy and Spain were the sources of the acute and convalescent COVID-19 samples.

Germline V CDR1 and CDR2: GTSNPN, SVGIG (reference sequence). J gave up 7 bases and V 3 bases, and 9 bases lay outside the gene matches. This CDR3 has 14 residues. Clones were sequenced by immunoSEQ multiplex PCR, and TCRdb holds only the in-frame ones, with some missing. The repertoire holds more than 110,000 clones, with 77% as singletons. The V and J genes are TRBV30 and TRBJ1-5; TRBD1 agrees at 7 bases. Sequencing input: peripheral blood. The TCR sequence derives from a woman aged 45 to 65 with active or convalescent COVID-19. The DNA for the CDR3 is TGTGCCTGGAGCGAGACAGGGAGCCGGCAGCCCCAGCATTTT. This codes for CAWSETGSRQPQHF.